This TCR beta chain was sequenced for a study of blood T cell repertoires in COVID-19. The wider study: Italy, Spain and the United States were the sources of the convalescent and acute COVID-19 samples.

CDR1 SGHTA and CDR2 FQGTGA come from the germline V gene. The CDR3 runs to 14 residues. Trimming took 6 bases from V and 0 from J, leaving 11 bases between them. In the source study's methods: The authors estimated nucleated cell counts from reference gene primer amplification. Assay used: immunoSEQ multiplex PCR; TCRdb lists only in-frame clones, some missing. The DNA gave D and trimming, while V, J and clone size come from that table. This sample has approximately 170,000 clones, with around 88% found just once. The sequence was obtained from a woman aged 65 to 85 who had recovered from COVID-19. V gene TRBV7-3 combines with J gene TRBJ1-1; D is unclear. What was sequenced was peripheral blood. CDR3 protein: CASRPGRLNTEAFF. The CDR3 nucleotides are TGTGCCAGCAGGCCCGGGAGGCTGAACACTGAAGCTTTCTTT.